A single sample gave rise to the 4 T cell receptor beta chains below, sequenced in a study of T cell repertoires in cytomegalovirus infection. These TCRs' antigens remain unknown. TCRdb re-called the reads through MiXCR, storing one row per CDR3 protein. The repertoire holds 750,000 to 900,000 distinct CDR3 sequences, with approximately 32% as singletons. The input for sequencing was cultured CD8+ T cells from PBMCs, taken from culture after CMV antigen stimulation. Receptors were obtained from a human donor in good health (CMV status not recorded). Some clones in this sample may be carry-over from other donors' samples.

The rearrangement joins TRBV27 to TRBJ1-6; D ambiguous. V was pared by 9 bases and J by 5 bases, with 14 bases between. CDR1 is MNHEY and CDR2 is SMNVEV in the germline V gene (reference sequence). The CDR3 is 14 residues long. The CDR3: CASTLGPNNSPLHF. In DNA form, the CDR3 reads TGTGCCAGTACCCTCGGGCCTAATAATTCACCCCTCCACTTT.

This clonotype was recorded at least ten times. The chain has TRBV20-1 and TRBJ1-1, with a weak D call TRBD1 (5 bases). CDR3 length equals 13 residues. Per germline, CDR1 DFQATT and CDR2 SNEGSKA (reference sequence). Deletions cut 6 bases from V and 4 bases from J, with 15 bases between. CDR3 loop: CSAPQGLGTEAFF. The CDR3 DNA sequence: TGCAGTGCACCTCAGGGACTGGGCACTGAAGCTTTCTTT.

This clonotype has more than one count but fewer than ten. The V and J genes are TRBV12-3 or TRBV12-4 and TRBJ1-1; the D is unclear. This CDR3 is built from 11 residues. V gave up 4 bases and J gave up 8 bases, with 8 bases separating them. CDR3 nucleotides: TGTGCCAGCAGTTACAGTTACGAAGCTTTCTTT. Translated: CASSYSYEAFF.

V gene TRBV27 combines with J gene TRBJ2-1; 9 positions match TRBD1. This CDR3 contains 15 residues. Germline CDR1 MNHEY, CDR2 SMNVEV (reference sequence). Trimming cost V 3 bases and J 6 bases; bases outside gene matches: 6. This CDR3 is CASSFEGTGINEQFF. The DNA of the CDR3 is TGTGCCAGCAGTTTCGAGGGGACAGGGATCAATGAGCAGTTCTTC.